A single sample gave rise to the 31 T cell receptor beta chains below, sequenced in a study of blood T cell repertoires in COVID-19. Some clones are missing from TCRdb's copy, which holds only in-frame ones; the method was immunoSEQ multiplex PCR. The sample carries fewer than 350,000 clones, around 85% recorded once. Sequenced input: peripheral blood. The receptors here all came from a woman in her fifties or sixties with active or convalescent COVID-19.

This chain connects TRBV5-4 to TRBJ1-4; TRBD1 might be the D (6 bases). V was pared by 4 bases and J by 3 bases, with 13 bases between. Germline loops: CDR1 SGHNT, CDR2 YYREEE (reference sequence). The CDR3 length is 15 residues. The CDR3 loop reads CASSVRGGPNEKLFF. In DNA, the CDR3 is TGTGCCAGCAGCGTACGGGGGGGCCCTAATGAAAAACTGTTTTTT.

CDR3 DNA: TGTGCCAGCAGCGTGGAGGGAAACACCATATATTTT. Translating it yields CASSVEGNTIYF. The chain couples TRBV9 to TRBJ1-3; D unresolved. CDR3 size: 12 residues. Germline assignment: CDR1 SGDLS and CDR2 YYNGEE. The V end lost 2 bases, the J end lost 4 bases, and 4 bases lay between the germline ends.

The chain employs TRBV6-5 and TRBJ2-1; D is ambiguous. The CDR3 sequence is 15 residues long. V shed 5 bases and J shed 10 bases, with 21 bases lying between them. Germline lookup yields CDR1 MNHEY and CDR2 SVGAGI. The CDR3 spells CASSPSLGRLGEQFF. CDR3 nucleotide sequence: TGTGCCAGCAGTCCCTCCCTAGGCCGACTTGGAGAGCAGTTCTTC.

The chain is built from TRBV9 and TRBJ1-1, with a weak D call TRBD1 (5 bases). Trimming removed 3 bases from V and 4 bases from J, with 10 bases in between. CDR1 is SGDLS and CDR2 is YYNGEE in the germline V gene. There are 13 residues in the CDR3. CDR3 amino acids: CASSADKPTEAFF. CDR3 nucleotides: TGTGCCAGCAGCGCGGACAAGCCCACTGAAGCTTTCTTT. Full variable domain (outside the CDR3, taken from reference TRBV9 and TRBJ1-1): DSGVTQTPKHLITATGQRVTLRCSPRSGDLSVYWYQQSLDQGLQFLIQYYNGEERAKGNILERFSAQQFPDLHSELNLSSLELGDSALYFCASSADKPTEAFFGQGTRLTVV.

The rearrangement joins TRBV7-9 to TRBJ2-1; D uncertain. Between the trimmed V and J ends, which lost 5 bases and 4 bases, there was a span of 12 bases. The CDR3 contains 14 residues. Germline lookup yields CDR1 SEHNR and CDR2 FQNEAQ (reference sequence). As DNA, the CDR3 is TGTGCCAGCAGCCTATTTAGCAGATACAATGAGCAGTTCTTC. Its translation is CASSLFSRYNEQFF.

The V call is TRBV27, the J call TRBJ2-2; D might be TRBD1 (5 bases). The CDR3 totals 17 residues. Germline CDR1 is MNHEY and CDR2 is SMNVEV (reference sequence). V was trimmed by 2 bases and J by 2 bases, leaving 15 bases between them. Written as DNA, the CDR3 is TGTGCCAGCAGTTTAAGGGGCAGACCCGTAAACACCGGGGAGCTGTTTTTT. Its protein product is CASSLRGRPVNTGELFF.

The table lists this clone with a count of one. The rearrangement links TRBV10-2 to TRBJ1-1; TRBD1 agrees at 9 bases. The CDR3 consists of 14 residues. The ends lost 6 bases at V and 4 bases at J; junction bases unmatched: 6. CDR1 is WSHSY and CDR2 is SAAADI in the germline V gene. In DNA, the CDR3 is TGCGCCAGCAGCCAGACAGGGGGAACCACTGAAGCTTTCTTT. It specifies CASSQTGGTTEAFF.

V is TRBV28 and J is TRBJ1-1, with D possibly matching TRBD1 (6 bases). The CDR3 is 13 amino acids. Trimming stripped 5 bases from V and 2 bases from J, with 9 bases between. From germline, CDR1 is MDHEN and CDR2 SYDVKM. The CDR3 region is CASSVGANTEAFF. The CDR3 DNA sequence: TGTGCCAGCAGTGTGGGGGCTAACACTGAAGCTTTCTTT.

There are a few counts of this clone. The chain links TRBV7-2 to TRBJ2-2; D may be TRBD2 (5 bases). CDR3 length equals 15 residues. V lost 8 bases and J lost 5, with 18 bases in between. Germline values: CDR1 SGHTA, CDR2 FQGNSA. As DNA, the CDR3 is TGTGCCAGCTGCTCCGGGGTGGATGGGACCGGGGAGCTGTTTTTT. Its protein product is CASCSGVDGTGELFF.

The chain recombines TRBV6-5 with TRBJ2-5, with 7 bases identical to TRBD1. The V gene end was trimmed by 6 bases and the J gene end by 10 bases; junction bases not matched to a gene: 11. Germline CDR1 is MNHEY and CDR2 is SVGAGI. This CDR3 comprises 13 residues. CDR3 sequence reads: CASSGDRAQRQYF. The CDR3, as DNA: TGTGCCAGCAGCGGCGACAGGGCGCAACGCCAGTACTTC.

V usage is TRBV5-4 and J usage is TRBJ1-5; D may be TRBD1 (5 bases). Trimming shortened V by 4 bases and J by 4 bases, and 15 bases separated the two germline ends. Germline CDR1 is SGHNT and CDR2 is YYREEE (reference sequence). The CDR3 sequence is 15 residues long. The CDR3 reads CASSGGPGGNQPQHF. CDR3 coding DNA: TGTGCCAGCAGCGGGGGACCGGGGGGTAATCAGCCCCAGCATTTT.

CDR3 in DNA: TGCGCCAGCAGTACAGGGGGCGCTTGGGGGGAGACCCAGTACTTC. This sequence encodes CASSTGGAWGETQYF. The rearrangement links TRBV5-1 to TRBJ2-5; 9 positions agree with TRBD1. CDR1 is SGHRS and CDR2 is YFSETQ in the germline V gene. Trimming cost V 5 bases and J 5 bases; bases outside gene matches: 10. This CDR3 contains 15 residues.

V and J are TRBV10-3 and TRBJ2-7; D may be TRBD1 (5 bases). The germline V gene encodes CDR1 ENHRY and CDR2 SYGVKD. V lost 2 bases and J lost 2, with 19 bases in between. CDR3 length: 17 amino acids. CDR3 amino acids: CAISEPLTGAGPYEQYF. In nucleotides, the CDR3 is TGTGCCATCAGTGAGCCCTTAACAGGAGCCGGCCCCTACGAGCAGTACTTC.

This clone has just a few counts. The same CDR3 arises from other DNA sequences in this sample as well. This chain joins TRBV5-4 and TRBJ1-5; perhaps TRBD1 as D (5 bases). Trimming stripped 4 bases from V and 4 bases from J, with 9 bases between. Germline assignment: CDR1 SGHNT and CDR2 YYREEE (reference sequence). The CDR3 is made up of 13 amino acids. The CDR3 sequence is CASSPGGNQPQHF. The CDR3 DNA reads as TGTGCCAGCAGCCCTGGGGGGAATCAGCCCCAGCATTTT.

The chain couples TRBV28 to TRBJ2-3; D possibly corresponds to TRBD2 (5 bases). The germline V gene has CDR1 MDHEN and CDR2 SYDVKM. The CDR3 loop spans 12 amino acids. The V end was cut by 3 bases, the J end by 11 bases, with 12 bases between. The CDR3, as DNA: TGTGCCAGCAGTTTTCCGGGTGGAGGGCAGTATTTT. This codes for CASSFPGGGQYF.

The chain combines TRBV10-3 with TRBJ1-3; D is undetermined. Germline CDR1 is ENHRY and CDR2 is SYGVKD. Trimming pared 6 bases from V and 0 bases from J, leaving 12 bases between. The CDR3 runs to 15 residues. The CDR3 reads CAIRRTGSSGNTIYF. The CDR3 coding sequence is TGTGCCATCAGAAGGACGGGGAGCTCTGGAAACACCATATATTTT.

This clone was recorded only once. The CDR3 bases are TGTGCCAGCAGTGAGCAACAGGTGAGGCCCACAGAGCAGTTCTTC. Amino acid sequence: CASSEQQVRPTEQFF. V usage is TRBV6-1 and J usage is TRBJ2-1, with TRBD1 as a possible D gene (5 bases). CDR1 is MNHNS and CDR2 is SASEGT in the germline V gene. The germline V and J ends were trimmed by 3 bases and 10 bases, with 19 bases remaining between them. This CDR3 region has 15 residues.

This clone came up many times. The V call is TRBV7-2, the J call TRBJ1-2; D is ambiguous. This CDR3 region has 12 residues. V was pared by 7 bases and J by 8 bases, with 14 bases between. The germline V gene has CDR1 SGHTA and CDR2 FQGNSA. The CDR3 region has the DNA TGTGCCAGCACCATTAGGACGGGGGGCTACACCTTC. It is translated as CASTIRTGGYTF.

The chain carries TRBV19 and TRBJ1-5; TRBD1 matches 7 bases. CDR1 is LNHDA, CDR2 SQIVND, per germline (reference sequence). The CDR3 runs 15 residues. After removal of 8 bases from V and 3 bases from J, the junction contained 10 bases not matched to a gene. The CDR3 region has the DNA TGTGCCAGTCTGTTGGCAGGGGGGATCAATCAGCCCCAGCATTTT. Translation gives CASLLAGGINQPQHF. Drawing the rest from reference TRBV19 and TRBJ1-5, the complete variable domain is DGGITQSPKYLFRKEGQNVTLSCEQNLNHDAMYWYRQDPGQGLRLIYYSQIVNDFQKGDIAEGYSVSREKKESFPLTVTSAQKNPTAFYLCASLLAGGINQPQHFGDGTRLSIL.

V usage is TRBV18 and J usage is TRBJ2-1; possible D gene TRBD2, 6 bases. CDR1 and CDR2 from the germline V gene are KGHSH and LQKENI. The CDR3 spans 17 residues. The ends were cut back, 3 bases at V and 3 bases at J, with 18 bases in the middle. The CDR3 reads CASSPPSRAGGYNEQFF. The CDR3 DNA follows: TGTGCCAGCTCACCGCCTTCTAGAGCCGGGGGCTACAATGAGCAGTTCTTC.

This clone appeared once. The chain combines TRBV5-1 with TRBJ2-1; 8 bases line up with TRBD1. CDR1 and CDR2 from the germline V gene are SGHRS and YFSETQ. CDR3 length equals 15 residues. Trimming took 0 bases from V and 6 from J; bases not matched to a gene: 5. The chain's CDR3 is CASSLGDRLPNEQFF. The CDR3 coding sequence is TGCGCCAGCAGCTTGGGGGACAGGTTGCCCAATGAGCAGTTCTTC. Complete variable domain (other parts from reference TRBV5-1 and TRBJ2-1): KAGVTQTPRYLIKTRGQQVTLSCSPISGHRSVSWYQQTPGQGLQFLFEYFSETQRNKGNFPGRFSGRQFSNSRSEMNVSTLELGDSALYLCASSLGDRLPNEQFFGPGTRLTVL.

This chain uses TRBV2 with TRBJ2-2; D might be TRBD2 (6 bases). The CDR3 loop spans 16 amino acids. V was clipped by 4 bases and J by 3 bases, with 15 bases between them. Germline CDR1 reads SNHLY; CDR2 reads FYNNEI. In DNA form, the CDR3 reads TGTGCCAGCAGTGGTCCCGCAGCGGGTGACACCGGGGAGCTGTTTTTT. Its protein product is CASSGPAAGDTGELFF.

Only a few counts were recorded for this clone. The chain combines TRBV28 with TRBJ2-7; D remains unclear. The CDR3 runs 15 residues. Germline CDR1 reads MDHEN; CDR2 reads SYDVKM. Trimming pared 0 bases from V and 5 bases from J, leaving 14 bases between. CDR3 nucleotides: TGTGCCAGCAGTTTATGGTCCCTCGGTCACCACGAGCAGTACTTC. Residues: CASSLWSLGHHEQYF.

V and J are TRBV9 and TRBJ2-5, with 8 bases that match TRBD1. Germline CDR1 is SGDLS and CDR2 is YYNGEE. V was clipped by 4 bases and J by 4 bases; unmatched bases: 6. This CDR3 has 14 residues. The CDR3 here is CASSPRGRGETQYF. The CDR3 nucleotides read TGTGCCAGCAGCCCCAGGGGGCGAGGAGAGACCCAGTACTTC. Drawing the rest from reference TRBV9 and TRBJ2-5, the complete variable domain is DSGVTQTPKHLITATGQRVTLRCSPRSGDLSVYWYQQSLDQGLQFLIQYYNGEERAKGNILERFSAQQFPDLHSELNLSSLELGDSALYFCASSPRGRGETQYFGPGTRLLVL.

The rearrangement joins TRBV27 to TRBJ2-1, with 8 positions matching TRBD1. The germline CDR1 and CDR2 sequences are MNHEY and SMNVEV (reference sequence). CDR3 length: 14 residues. V dropped 6 bases and J dropped 5; count of bases not matched to a gene: 6. The CDR3 nucleotides are TGTGCCAGCAGCAGACAGGGGCGGGACAATGAGCAGTTCTTC. Residues: CASSRQGRDNEQFF.

The CDR3 coding sequence is TGTGCCAGCAGTTTGGAAGGGAGGTTGGGCACCGGGGAGCTGTTTTTT. Translating it yields CASSLEGRLGTGELFF. This chain links TRBV27 with TRBJ2-2; possible D gene TRBD2, 6 bases. Trimming shortened V by 3 bases and J by 4 bases, and 15 bases separated the two germline ends. The length of the CDR3 is 16 residues. The germline V gene has CDR1 MNHEY and CDR2 SMNVEV (reference sequence).

This clone was seen just once. The J gene is TRBJ2-7, the V gene TRBV7-3; TRBD2 might be the D (5 bases). Germline CDR1 is SGHTA and CDR2 is FQGTGA. V was cut by 5 bases and J by 4 bases, with 15 bases left in between. The CDR3 loop spans 14 amino acids. The CDR3 is CASSPSGSDYEQYF. The CDR3 DNA sequence: TGTGCCAGCAGCCCGTCGGGATCAGATTACGAGCAGTACTTC.

This rearrangement joins TRBV28 to TRBJ1-3; no clear D. The CDR3 has 17 residues. The ends were cut back, 4 bases at V and 9 bases at J, with 25 bases in the middle. Germline CDR1 MDHEN, CDR2 SYDVKM. For the CDR3, the DNA is TGTGCCAGCAGTTCCCGTGTCCGGGATCAGGCGGTGGTCACCATATATTTT. Residues: CASSSRVRDQAVVTIYF.

The V and J genes are TRBV12-3 or TRBV12-4 and TRBJ1-4, with 10 bases that match TRBD1. V lost 6 bases to trimming and J lost 14 bases; unmatched junction nucleotides: 6. This CDR3 is built from 12 residues. CDR3 in amino acids: CASSLSDRGLFF. The DNA for the CDR3 is TGTGCCAGCAGCTTATCGGACAGGGGGCTGTTTTTT.

This chain connects TRBV11-2 to TRBJ1-2; D might be TRBD1 (5 bases). V lost 5 bases and J 4 bases, leaving 20 bases between the germline ends. CDR1 SGHAT and CDR2 FQNNGV come from the germline V gene. The CDR3 is made up of 16 amino acids. CDR3 nucleotides: TGTGCCAGCAGCCCCCTCCGCGGGGGGTACGGCTATGGCTACACCTTC. It translates to CASSPLRGGYGYGYTF.

In its sample, this clone was seen many times. The V call is TRBV7-9, the J call TRBJ2-1; TRBD2 aligns across 7 bases. V was clipped by 1 base and J by 6 bases; unmatched bases: 9. Germline lookup yields CDR1 SEHNR and CDR2 FQNEAQ (reference sequence). CDR3 length equals 16 residues. The chain's CDR3 is CASSLVGGSTSNEQFF. The CDR3 DNA follows: TGTGCCAGCAGCTTAGTTGGCGGGAGTACCTCCAATGAGCAGTTCTTC.